The 23 T cell receptor beta chains in this list originate from one sample, sequenced in a study of blood T cell repertoires in COVID-19. Some clones are missing from TCRdb's copy, which holds only in-frame ones; the method was immunoSEQ multiplex PCR. This table holds 200,000 to 300,000 clones, about 70% found once. Sequencing used peripheral blood. Receptors originate from a woman older than 75 with acute or convalescent COVID-19.

The V gene is TRBV2, the J gene TRBJ1-1, with TRBD1 matching over 10 bases. Germline V gives CDR1 SNHLY, CDR2 FYNNEI. Unmatched junction bases numbered 5, after V lost 5 bases and J lost 5 bases. The CDR3 spans 14 residues. The CDR3 DNA reads as TGTGCCAGCAGTATACGGGACAGGGGAACTGAAGCTTTCTTT. It is translated as CASSIRDRGTEAFF.

CDR3 in DNA: TGTGCCAGCTCACCGGACAGACAGAACACTGAAGCTTTCTTT. The encoded protein is CASSPDRQNTEAFF. The V gene is TRBV18, the J gene TRBJ1-1; possibly TRBD1 for D (6 bases). V was cut by 3 bases and J by 1 base, with 9 bases left in between. The CDR3 consists of 14 residues. Germline V gene lookup returns CDR1 KGHSH and CDR2 LQKENI.

The chain recombines TRBV19 with TRBJ1-1; D may be TRBD1 (5 bases). This CDR3 has 13 residues. The germline V gene encodes CDR1 LNHDA and CDR2 SQIVND (reference sequence). V dropped 2 bases and J dropped 6 bases, with 10 bases sitting between them. The CDR3 protein is CASSISRDSEAFF. The CDR3 nucleotides are TGTGCCAGTAGTATATCCAGGGACTCTGAAGCTTTCTTT.

The table lists this clone with many counts. The same CDR3 is also encoded by other DNA sequences in this sample. V and J are TRBV6-5 and TRBJ1-1; perhaps TRBD1 as D (6 bases). The CDR3 totals 14 residues. Germline loops: CDR1 MNHEY, CDR2 SVGAGI. The germline V and J ends were trimmed by 1 base and 1 base, with 7 bases remaining between them. The CDR3, as DNA: TGTGCCAGCAGTTACTTACAGGGGAACACTGAAGCTTTCTTT. Protein: CASSYLQGNTEAFF.

This chain joins TRBV12-3 or TRBV12-4 and TRBJ2-5; D might be TRBD2 (5 bases). The CDR3 contains 13 residues. V lost 4 bases and J 7 bases, leaving 13 bases between the germline ends. CDR3 bases: TGTGCCAGCAGTTACGGGGATCGGGGGACCCAGTACTTC. Translating gives CASSYGDRGTQYF.

The V and J genes are TRBV2 and TRBJ1-1; D remains ambiguous. Germline V gene data show CDR1 as SNHLY and CDR2 as FYNNEI. Trimming stripped 6 bases from V and 7 bases from J, with 9 bases between. CDR3 length equals 11 residues. This chain's CDR3 is CASRSGIEAFF. CDR3 nucleotides: TGTGCCAGCAGGAGCGGTATTGAAGCTTTCTTT.

In its sample, this clone was seen a few times. V usage is TRBV13 and J usage is TRBJ1-3; possible D gene TRBD1, 6 bases. CDR3 length equals 14 residues. Deletions cut 8 bases from V and 7 bases from J, with 18 bases between. Germline loops: CDR1 PRHDT, CDR2 FYEKMQ (reference sequence). The CDR3 nucleotides read TGTGCCAGCCAACAGGGAGGGGCATCGAACACCATATATTTT. This translates into CASQQGGASNTIYF.

The rearrangement links TRBV15 to TRBJ1-1; TRBD1 is a possible D gene (6 bases). V was shortened by 4 bases and J by 3 bases, with 15 bases between the two germline ends. The CDR3 is 15 amino acids. Germline V gene data show CDR1 as LNHNV and CDR2 as YYDKDF (reference sequence). The CDR3 here is CATSMGAGIDTEAFF. DNA for the CDR3: TGTGCCACCAGCATGGGGGCAGGGATTGACACTGAAGCTTTCTTT.

This CDR3 is CASSGGASYGYTF. CDR3 sequence (DNA): TGTGCCAGCAGTGGCGGGGCCTCCTATGGCTACACCTTC. V usage is TRBV12-3 or TRBV12-4 and J usage is TRBJ1-2; possibly TRBD1 for D (5 bases). Trimming removed 5 bases at V and 4 bases at J, with 11 bases between. The CDR3 extends over 13 amino acids.

This chain connects TRBV11-3 to TRBJ2-7; the match to TRBD1 covers 7 bases. Unmatched junction bases numbered 0, after V lost 1 base and J lost 0 bases. Germline V gene lookup returns CDR1 SGHNT and CDR2 YENEEA. The CDR3 runs 14 residues. The CDR3 DNA follows: TGTGCCAGCAGCTTAGGGGACAGCTCCTACGAGCAGTACTTC. Translated, it gives CASSLGDSSYEQYF.

The V gene is TRBV29-1, the J gene TRBJ2-2; weak D call: TRBD1 (6 bases). The CDR3 sequence is 14 residues long. With 7 bases removed from V and 1 base from J, the gap between germline ends came to 13 bases. Germline V gives CDR1 SQVTM, CDR2 ANQGSEA. The CDR3 region is CSAPLGGNTGELFF. CDR3 sequence (DNA): TGCAGCGCACCACTAGGGGGGAACACCGGGGAGCTGTTTTTT.

The V and J genes are TRBV2 and TRBJ1-2, with D perhaps matching TRBD1 (6 bases). Germline V gene lookup returns CDR1 SNHLY and CDR2 FYNNEI. The CDR3 is made up of 18 amino acids. Trimming cost V 2 bases and J 0 bases, with 19 bases left between them. The CDR3 here is CASSEHPWDISSNYGYTF. The CDR3 DNA follows: TGTGCCAGCAGTGAACATCCGTGGGACATATCGTCTAACTATGGCTACACCTTC.

V gene TRBV5-1 combines with J gene TRBJ2-7, with 8 bases aligning to TRBD1. The V and J ends lost 2 bases and 3 bases, in that order; junction bases with no gene match: 4. Germline CDR1 and CDR2: SGHRS and YFSETQ. The CDR3 loop spans 14 amino acids. The CDR3 DNA reads as TGCGCCAGCAGCTTTACAGGGGGAGTCTACGAGCAGTACTTC. It is translated as CASSFTGGVYEQYF.

The DNA of the CDR3 is TGTGCCACTGCCGACTCGTACTATGGCTACACCTTC. This codes for CATADSYYGYTF. This sequence joins TRBV6-5 and TRBJ1-2; no clear D. The V and J ends lost 10 bases and 3 bases respectively, with 12 bases between them. Germline lookup yields CDR1 MNHEY and CDR2 SVGAGI. The CDR3 has 12 residues.

The chain links TRBV6-5 to TRBJ2-1, with D maybe TRBD2 (6 bases). V gave up 6 bases and J gave up 0 bases, with 12 bases separating them. The CDR3 runs to 15 residues. Germline-derived CDR1 and CDR2 are MNHEY and SVGAGI. The DNA for the CDR3 is TGTGCCAGCAGACGGGACTCCAGCTCCTACAATGAGCAGTTCTTC. As protein: CASRRDSSSYNEQFF.

The chain has TRBV7-9 and TRBJ2-7; 7 bases fit TRBD2. Germline CDR1 SEHNR, CDR2 FQNEAQ (reference sequence). The V segment lost 8 bases and the J segment 0 bases; nucleotides outside the gene matches: 10. The CDR3 covers 15 residues. The CDR3 region has the DNA TGTGCCAGCGCACGGGGGGATAGGGGCTCCTACGAGCAGTACTTC. Its translation is CASARGDRGSYEQYF.

V gene TRBV19 combines with J gene TRBJ1-5; TRBD1 matches 8 bases. Per germline, CDR1 LNHDA and CDR2 SQIVND (reference sequence). The trim removed 7 bases at V and 7 bases at J, leaving 6 bases unmatched. The CDR3 runs to 13 residues. Written as DNA, the CDR3 is TGTGCCAGTAACAGACAGGGGTTCCAGCCCCAGCATTTT. This sequence encodes CASNRQGFQPQHF.

The CDR3 DNA follows: TGTGCCAGCAGCCCCGCTCTGTGGGACAATAATGGCTACACCTTC. Its translation: CASSPALWDNNGYTF. This chain connects TRBV6-6 to TRBJ1-2, with a weak D call TRBD1 (6 bases). CDR1 is MNHNY, CDR2 SVGAGI, per germline (reference sequence). The CDR3 is made up of 15 amino acids. V was clipped by 6 bases and J by 6 bases, with 20 bases between them.

This clone was found many times. This rearrangement joins TRBV7-6 to TRBJ2-7; 10 nucleotides agree with TRBD1. The V gene's germline CDR1 is SGHVS and CDR2 FNYEAQ. The length of the CDR3 is 15 residues. With 7 bases clipped from V and 3 bases from J, the junction kept 9 bases outside the gene matches. This CDR3 is CASTTGTGDDYEQYF. The CDR3 DNA reads TGTGCCAGCACTACCGGGACAGGGGATGACTACGAGCAGTACTTC.

This sequence joins TRBV7-9 and TRBJ2-2; 7 nucleotides align to TRBD1. The germline V gene has CDR1 SEHNR and CDR2 FQNEAQ (reference sequence). V was pared by 2 bases and J by 4 bases, with 10 bases of the junction left unmatched. CDR3 length: 17 residues. CDR3 coding DNA: TGTGCCAGCAGCTTAAGGCCCCGGGACAGAGCCACCGGGGAGCTGTTTTTT. Translating it yields CASSLRPRDRATGELFF.

This chain connects TRBV5-1 to TRBJ2-2; possibly TRBD2 for D (6 bases). CDR3 length equals 15 residues. The V end was cut by 4 bases, the J end by 0 bases, with 10 bases between. Germline V gene data show CDR1 as SGHRS and CDR2 as YFSETQ. The CDR3 loop is CASSRGASNTGELFF. The CDR3 region has the DNA TGCGCCAGCAGCCGCGGGGCCTCGAACACCGGGGAGCTGTTTTTT.

The chain has TRBV5-1 and TRBJ1-2; TRBD1 might be the D (6 bases). The V gene lost 0 bases and the J gene lost 0 bases, with 12 bases spanning the gap. CDR3 size: 16 residues. Germline CDR1 reads SGHRS; CDR2 reads YFSETQ. CDR3 nucleotides: TGCGCCAGCAGCTTGGCGCCGGGACAAGCTAACTATGGCTACACCTTC. The encoded protein is CASSLAPGQANYGYTF.

The chain uses TRBV18 and TRBJ2-3; maybe TRBD2 (6 bases). Germline lookup yields CDR1 KGHSH and CDR2 LQKENI. The ends were cut back, 6 bases at V and 5 bases at J, with 15 bases in the middle. This CDR3 has 14 residues. CDR3 sequence (DNA): TGTGCCAGCTCCCAATCGGGGGAAGGAGATACGCAGTATTTT. This gives the protein CASSQSGEGDTQYF.